This TCR beta chain was documented in a study of T-cell memory formation after mild COVID-19. Study-level background: Largely donor-specific TCR clusters were found.

Study conclusions and caveats: Contracting clones, day 15 to 85, had balanced CD4/CD8, and later expanders favored CD4+. Pre-infection memory harbored some responding clones, suggesting cross-reactive memory joined.

TCRdb passed the 5' RACE reads through MiXCR, listing each CDR3 protein once. The sample holds about 44,000 distinct CDR3 sequences, about 7.3% seen once. This clonotype was detected many times. No antigen is known for it. The V end was cut by 2 bases, the J end by 4 bases, with 9 bases between. Germline V lookup: CDR1 SGHRS, CDR2 YFSETQ. This CDR3 region has 14 residues. The rearrangement uses TRBV5-1 and TRBJ2-2; D gene unclear. This receptor was obtained from a man aged 18 to 29 who had mild COVID-19 (a few samples of this study predate the infection). Cell type and time point are not known. Sequences were obtained from PBMCs or a T cell subset sorted from them (not recorded which). Written as DNA, the CDR3 is TGCGCCAGCAGCTTTGTAGGAACCACCGGGGAGCTGTTTTTT. Translation: CASSFVGTTGELFF.